This TCR beta chain is drawn from a study of blood T cell repertoires in COVID-19. In germline, CDR1 is MNHEY, CDR2 SVGAGI. Trimming took off 6 bases at V and 0 bases at J, with 12 bases between the two ends. CDR3 size: 14 residues. Only in-frame clones appear in the TCRdb table, and some are missing; sequencing was by immunoSEQ multiplex PCR. The sample lists 180,000 or so clones; roughly 84% were seen once. The sample taken for sequencing was peripheral blood. The V call is TRBV6-5, the J call TRBJ2-7; tentatively, D is TRBD2 (6 bases). This clonotype was obtained from a woman between 40 and 50 years old with COVID-19, enrolled during active disease. CDR3 nucleotides: TGTGCCAGCAGCTGGGACTCGAGCTCCTACGAGCAGTACTTC. It specifies CASSWDSSSYEQYF.